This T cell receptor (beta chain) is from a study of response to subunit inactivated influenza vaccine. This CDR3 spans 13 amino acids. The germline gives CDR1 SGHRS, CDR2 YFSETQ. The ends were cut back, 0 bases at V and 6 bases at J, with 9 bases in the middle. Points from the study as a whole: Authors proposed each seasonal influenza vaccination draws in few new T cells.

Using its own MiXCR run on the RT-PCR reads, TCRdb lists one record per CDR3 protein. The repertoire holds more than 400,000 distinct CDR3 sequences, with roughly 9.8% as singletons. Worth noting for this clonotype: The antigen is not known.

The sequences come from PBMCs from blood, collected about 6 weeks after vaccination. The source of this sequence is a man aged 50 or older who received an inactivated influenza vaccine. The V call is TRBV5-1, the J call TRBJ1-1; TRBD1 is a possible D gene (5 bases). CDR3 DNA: TGCGCCAGCAGCTTGGATGTGGGGGCTGAAGCTTTCTTT. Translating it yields CASSLDVGAEAFF.